Below are 14 T cell receptor beta chains sequenced from a single sample in a study of blood T cell repertoires in COVID-19. Measured with immunoSEQ multiplex PCR; TCRdb has only the in-frame clones, and not every one. The sample yields some 110,000 clones, over 70% seen once. What was sequenced was peripheral blood. The receptors shown here come from a woman aged 70-85 years with acute or convalescent COVID-19.

V and J are TRBV19 and TRBJ2-1; 8 bases line up with TRBD2. This CDR3 is built from 13 residues. The V and J ends lost 8 bases and 9 bases, in that order; junction bases with no gene match: 9. Germline V lookup: CDR1 LNHDA, CDR2 SQIVND (reference sequence). This CDR3 reads CASRAGVIGEQFF. Written as DNA, the CDR3 is TGTGCCAGTCGAGCGGGAGTTATAGGTGAGCAGTTCTTC.

This clone was seen only once. The rearrangement uses TRBV19 and TRBJ1-2, with TRBD1 matching 8 bases. With 7 bases clipped from V and 8 bases from J, the junction kept 12 bases outside the gene matches. Germline V gene sequence: CDR1 LNHDA, CDR2 SQIVND (reference sequence). The CDR3 has 14 amino acids. Here the CDR3 reads CASTSAQGAGGYTF. DNA for the CDR3: TGTGCCAGTACCTCCGCCCAGGGGGCTGGGGGCTACACCTTC.

CDR3 DNA sequence: TGTGCCAGCAGTCGGGCGGGGGGCAGGGGTGAAAAACTGTTTTTT. It encodes CASSRAGGRGEKLFF. The chain is built from TRBV6-5 and TRBJ1-4; D perhaps matches TRBD1 (6 bases). The CDR3 is 15 amino acids. Trimming removed 5 bases at V and 7 bases at J, with 17 bases between. Germline assignment: CDR1 MNHEY and CDR2 SVGAGI.

This clone was found a few times. Different DNA sequences within this sample yield the same CDR3. The V and J genes are TRBV9 and TRBJ1-2; 11 nucleotides match TRBD1. The CDR3 is 14 amino acids. V was pared by 4 bases and J by 4 bases, with 3 bases of the junction left unmatched. Looked up from germline, CDR1 is SGDLS and CDR2 is YYNGEE. CDR3 protein: CASSPGQGAYGYTF. CDR3 DNA sequence: TGTGCCAGCAGCCCCGGACAGGGGGCCTATGGCTACACCTTC.

The rearrangement joins TRBV30 to TRBJ2-5, with D possibly being TRBD2 (6 bases). The CDR3 sequence is 13 residues long. The V and J ends lost 4 bases and 6 bases respectively, with 15 bases between them. Germline assignment: CDR1 GTSNPN and CDR2 SVGIG (reference sequence). The CDR3 DNA follows: TGTGCCTGGAACCTCCTCGGCGGGAAGACCCAGTACTTC. Protein product: CAWNLLGGKTQYF.

The chain employs TRBV5-4 and TRBJ1-1, with 7 positions matching TRBD1. The CDR3 runs 13 residues. The V segment lost 4 bases and the J segment 10 bases; nucleotides outside the gene matches: 10. The V gene's germline CDR1 is SGHNT and CDR2 YYREEE (reference sequence). CDR3 sequence: CASSADRQGRAFF. In DNA, the CDR3 is TGTGCCAGCAGCGCGGACAGGCAGGGCCGAGCTTTCTTT.

This clone was recorded once. The chain couples TRBV6-6 to TRBJ1-5; TRBD1 matches at 8 bases. Germline V gene data show CDR1 as MNHNY and CDR2 as SVGAGI (reference sequence). V shed 7 bases and J 7 bases; nucleotides not matched to a gene: 6. CDR3 length: 13 amino acids. The CDR3: CASNPPGGQPQHF. The CDR3 bases are TGTGCCAGCAACCCCCCAGGGGGCCAGCCCCAGCATTTT.

The chain joins TRBV21-1 to TRBJ1-5. TRBV21-1 has pseudogene status. The CDR3 spans 18 residues. CDR3 nucleotides: TGTGCCAGCAGCACGGGCGGGACCCACTTTGATTTGGATCAGCCCCAGCATTTT. As protein: CASSTGGTHFDLDQPQHF.

This chain joins TRBV6-6 and TRBJ1-2; D remains ambiguous. CDR3 length: 14 residues. Trimming stripped 5 bases from V and 4 bases from J, with 14 bases between. Germline lookup yields CDR1 MNHNY and CDR2 SVGAGI (reference sequence). The CDR3 here is CASSPGSAFYGYTF. In nucleotides, the CDR3 is TGTGCCAGCAGTCCCGGGTCCGCATTCTATGGCTACACCTTC.

The V call is TRBV2, the J call TRBJ2-3, with D perhaps matching TRBD2 (6 bases). The V end lost 7 bases, the J end lost 0 bases, and 20 bases lay between the germline ends. The CDR3 has 17 residues. The V gene's germline CDR1 is SNHLY and CDR2 FYNNEI. The CDR3 region is CASNLRGAGPSTDTQYF. Written as DNA, the CDR3 is TGTGCCAGCAACCTAAGGGGTGCGGGACCCAGCACAGATACGCAGTATTTT.

V is TRBV15 and J is TRBJ2-1, with 11 bases fitting TRBD2. Germline V gene sequence: CDR1 LNHNV, CDR2 YYDKDF (reference sequence). The CDR3 consists of 16 residues. Trimming at V came to 3 bases and at J to 4 bases, leaving 5 bases not matched to a gene. This CDR3 reads CATSRELAGAYNEQFF. The CDR3 coding sequence is TGTGCCACCAGCAGGGAACTAGCGGGGGCGTACAATGAGCAGTTCTTC.

The V call is TRBV5-4, the J call TRBJ1-6, with 8 nucleotides matching TRBD1. Germline-derived CDR1 and CDR2 are SGHNT and YYREEE (reference sequence). The V gene end was trimmed by 1 base and the J gene end by 0 bases; junction bases not matched to a gene: 3. CDR3 length equals 17 residues. This chain's CDR3 is CASSLQGASSYNSPLHF. DNA for the CDR3: TGTGCCAGCAGCTTGCAGGGGGCGAGCTCCTATAATTCACCCCTCCACTTT.

This clone was seen more than once but under ten times. This chain uses TRBV28 with TRBJ1-1, with D possibly TRBD1 on 5 matching bases. The V gene's germline CDR1 is MDHEN and CDR2 SYDVKM. The CDR3 is 14 amino acids. With 5 bases removed from V and 10 bases from J, the gap between germline ends came to 20 bases. The CDR3 DNA follows: TGTGCCAGCAGTCCCCAACCCCAGACAGCTGGAGCTTTCTTT. The encoded protein is CASSPQPQTAGAFF.

The chain recombines TRBV13 with TRBJ2-1; D is ambiguous. CDR3 length equals 16 residues. The V gene's germline CDR1 is PRHDT and CDR2 FYEKMQ (reference sequence). Trimming cost V 5 bases and J 3 bases, with 17 bases left between them. The DNA for the CDR3 is TGTGCCAGCAGCCCCTCCGGAGAACATGACTACAATGAGCAGTTCTTC. This sequence encodes CASSPSGEHDYNEQFF.